Presented here are 8 T cell receptor beta chains from one specimen sequenced in a study of OX40 agonist ivuxolimab in advanced cancers. Library method: the immunoSEQ multiplex PCR assay. TCRdb took over this immuneACCESS table, retaining in-frame rearrangements with V and J assigned. Such tables are incomplete; in checked studies, under half of the missing clones stem from an unresolved V gene, and the remainder is unexplained. The sample includes 99,000 or so clones, with more than 85% observed a single time. Roughly 0.27% of the sample belongs to the ten largest clones. The input for sequencing was CD4+ or CD8+ T cells sorted from blood, taken in a trial of the OX40 agonist ivuxolimab. The receptors stem from an adult with an advanced solid tumor such as melanoma, head and neck, liver or kidney cancer.

The genes are TRBV30 and TRBJ1-5; D is unresolved. The V gene's germline CDR1 is GTSNPN and CDR2 SVGIG (reference sequence). Trimming left V 3 bases short and J 3 bases short, with 15 bases between. This CDR3 contains 15 residues. The CDR3 DNA is TGTGCCTGGAGCCGTAAAGGGCTGAACAATCAGCCCCAGCATTTT. Protein sequence: CAWSRKGLNNQPQHF.

The chain couples TRBV25-1 to TRBJ2-7, with D perhaps matching TRBD1 or TRBD2 (7 bases each). The V and J ends lost 10 bases and 7 bases respectively, with 23 bases between them. Germline assignment: CDR1 MGHDK and CDR2 SYGVNS. The CDR3 runs 14 residues. Here the CDR3 reads CATQGDYSPLEQYF. The DNA of the CDR3 is TGTGCCACCCAGGGGGACTATTCCCCCCTGGAGCAGTACTTC.

This clone has just a few counts. The V and J genes are TRBV20-1 and TRBJ1-1; no firm D call. Trimming stripped 3 bases from V and 5 bases from J, with 7 bases between. Germline V gene lookup returns CDR1 DFQATT and CDR2 SNEGSKA (reference sequence). CDR3 length: 11 residues. Here the CDR3 DNA reads TGCAGTGCTAGGACATCTACTGAAGCTTTCTTT. Its translation: CSARTSTEAFF.

The gene calls are TRBV25-1 and TRBJ1-2; no clear D gene. There are 13 residues in the CDR3. V lost 6 bases, J lost 4 bases, and 12 bases lay in between. Germline CDR1 and CDR2: MGHDK and SYGVNS. CDR3 region: CASRMGQFYGYTF. CDR3 nucleotide sequence: TGTGCCAGCAGAATGGGTCAGTTCTATGGCTACACCTTC.

The gene calls are TRBV9 and TRBJ1-5; D perhaps matches TRBD1 (5 bases). This CDR3 comprises 14 residues. V lost 0 bases, J lost 6 bases, and 10 bases lay in between. Per germline, CDR1 SGDLS and CDR2 YYNGEE. The CDR3 bases are TGTGCCAGCAGCGTAGACTCGGGGCCTCAGCCCCAGCATTTT. The encoded protein is CASSVDSGPQPQHF.

The chain combines TRBV11-3 with TRBJ2-7; 14 bases are shared with TRBD2. Germline trimming cut 4 bases from V and 0 bases from J; bases unmatched to any gene: 5. Germline CDR1 and CDR2: SGHNT and YENEEA. This CDR3 is 17 amino acids long. The CDR3 spells CASSSGLAGALSYEQYV. CDR3 DNA sequence: TGTGCCAGCAGCTCGGGACTAGCGGGAGCGCTCTCCTACGAGCAGTACGTC.

The chain links TRBV9 to TRBJ2-1; a weak D match, TRBD2 (6 bases). Deletions cut 4 bases from V and 9 bases from J, with 20 bases between. The CDR3 sequence is 15 residues long. In germline, CDR1 is SGDLS, CDR2 YYNGEE. The CDR3 reads CASSLSGDSTPEQFF. In DNA, the CDR3 is TGTGCCAGCAGCCTTAGTGGGGACTCCACCCCTGAGCAGTTCTTC.

CDR3 sequence (DNA): TGTGCCATCAGTGAGTCGAACGGGATGAACACTGAAGCTTTCTTT. Translated: CAISESNGMNTEAFF. The chain combines TRBV10-3 with TRBJ1-1; D remains ambiguous. The CDR3 has 15 amino acids. V lost 0 bases, J lost 0 bases, and 8 bases lay in between. Looked up from germline, CDR1 is ENHRY and CDR2 is SYGVKD.